This T cell receptor beta chain emerged from a study of early T cells in non-severe SARS-CoV-2 infection. Study results and limitations: Matches to VDJdb favored anti-spike CD8 responses and missed private and CD4 specificities.

V was pared by 4 bases and J by 4 bases, with 11 bases between. CDR1 and CDR2 from the germline V gene are SGHAT and FQNNGV. CDR3 length equals 13 residues. Each cDNA molecule carried a unique molecular identifier. TCRdb recomputed calls from the 5' RACE reads with MiXCR, one row per CDR3 protein. The sample holds tens of thousands of distinct CDR3 sequences, around 6% seen once. This clonotype was seen many times. Its antigen is not identified. The sequence derives from an adult who was a healthcare worker with PCR-confirmed SARS-CoV-2 infection or an uninfected control (not recorded which). The chain carries TRBV11-2 and TRBJ2-7; D gene unclear. Input material: whole blood. DNA for the CDR3: TGTGCCAGCAGCTCCGACCCGACTTACGAGCAGTACTTC. Protein sequence: CASSSDPTYEQYF.